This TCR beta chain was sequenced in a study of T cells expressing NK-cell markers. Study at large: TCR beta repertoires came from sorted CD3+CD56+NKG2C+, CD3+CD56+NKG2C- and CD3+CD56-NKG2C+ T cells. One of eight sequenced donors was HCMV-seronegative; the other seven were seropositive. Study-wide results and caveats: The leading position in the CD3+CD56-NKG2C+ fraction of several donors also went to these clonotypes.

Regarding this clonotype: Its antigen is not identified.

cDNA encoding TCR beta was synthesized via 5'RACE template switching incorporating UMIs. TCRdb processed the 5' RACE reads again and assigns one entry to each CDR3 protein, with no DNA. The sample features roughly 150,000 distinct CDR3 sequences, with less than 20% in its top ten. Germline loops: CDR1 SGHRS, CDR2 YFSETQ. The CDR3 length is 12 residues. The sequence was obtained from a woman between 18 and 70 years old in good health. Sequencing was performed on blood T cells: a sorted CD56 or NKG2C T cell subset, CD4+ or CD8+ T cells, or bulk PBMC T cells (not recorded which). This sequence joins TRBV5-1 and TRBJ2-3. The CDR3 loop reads CASSLETDTQYF.